Shown below are 14 T cell receptor beta chains from a single sample sequenced in a study of T cell responses to AZD1222 COVID-19 vaccine. The repertoire was sequenced with immunoSEQ multiplex PCR; TCRdb's copy has only in-frame clones and lacks some. The sample records approximately 100,000 clones, about 87% being singletons. The specimen comprised peripheral blood, sampled 28 days after the second AZD1222 dose. Receptor source: an adult who received the AZD1222 COVID-19 vaccine.

The chain uses TRBV7-3 and TRBJ2-2, with 10 bases identical to TRBD2. Germline V lookup: CDR1 SGHTA, CDR2 FQGTGA. The junction had 4 bases not matched to a gene; V was cut back by 5 bases and J by 1 base. The CDR3 sequence is 16 residues long. This chain's CDR3 is CASSVLAGVNTGELFF. In DNA form, the CDR3 reads TGTGCCAGCAGCGTGCTAGCGGGGGTGAACACCGGGGAGCTGTTTTTT.

The V call is TRBV5-1, the J call TRBJ1-4; D is undetermined. This CDR3 spans 13 amino acids. The germline gives CDR1 SGHRS, CDR2 YFSETQ. V gave up 4 bases and J gave up 8 bases, with 12 bases separating them. CDR3: CASSPWSGEKLFF. The CDR3 DNA sequence: TGCGCCAGCAGCCCCTGGTCTGGGGAAAAACTGTTTTTT. Variable domain in full (rest from reference TRBV5-1 and TRBJ1-4): KAGVTQTPRYLIKTRGQQVTLSCSPISGHRSVSWYQQTPGQGLQFLFEYFSETQRNKGNFPGRFSGRQFSNSRSEMNVSTLELGDSALYLCASSPWSGEKLFFGSGTQLSVL.

DNA of the CDR3: TGTGCCAGCTCATTCACTTCTCTCCCCGACGGCAGTAATGGCTACACCTTC. Translating gives CASSFTSLPDGSNGYTF. This chain connects TRBV18 to TRBJ1-2; D not certain. The germline CDR1 and CDR2 sequences are KGHSH and LQKENI. The CDR3 is 17 amino acids. Trimming removed 5 bases from V and 6 bases from J, with 25 bases in between.

The V call is TRBV9, the J call TRBJ2-6; D might be TRBD1 (6 bases). CDR3 length: 21 amino acids. Germline lookup yields CDR1 SGDLS and CDR2 YYNGEE. Trimming shortened V by 3 bases and J by 0 bases, and 25 bases separated the two germline ends. The CDR3 DNA is TGTGCCAGCAGCGAAGATAGAATACAGGGTTATAGTGTCTCTGGGGCCAACGTCCTGACTTTC. Translating gives CASSEDRIQGYSVSGANVLTF.

The rearrangement joins TRBV5-5 to TRBJ2-1; D remains unclear. This CDR3 spans 15 amino acids. Trimming stripped 0 bases from V and 7 bases from J, with 14 bases between. Germline V CDR1 and CDR2: SGHKS, YYEKEE (reference sequence). The CDR3 DNA follows: TGTGCCAGCAGCTTGGGGTGGGGATTTACGAATGAGCAGTTCTTC. Amino acids: CASSLGWGFTNEQFF.

The chain joins TRBV6-2 or TRBV6-3 to TRBJ1-5; unclear D gene. CDR1 is MNHEY and CDR2 is SVGEGT in the germline V gene. The V gene lost 5 bases and the J gene lost 0 bases, with 8 bases spanning the gap. The CDR3 extends over 14 amino acids. The CDR3 loop reads CASSINDSNQPQHF. CDR3 nucleotides: TGTGCCAGCAGTATTAACGATAGCAATCAGCCCCAGCATTTT.

The chain is built from TRBV7-3 and TRBJ1-1, with TRBD1 matching 10 bases. Per the germline V gene, CDR1 is SGHTA and CDR2 is FQGTGA. The CDR3 has 13 residues. Trimming removed 5 bases from V and 10 bases from J; junction bases left unmatched: 7. The CDR3 nucleotides read TGTGCCAGCAGCCTCGACAGGGGGCAAGGAGCTTTCTTT. Its protein product is CASSLDRGQGAFF.

This clone was counted between two and nine times. V and J are TRBV13 and TRBJ1-2; maybe TRBD1 (5 bases). Germline CDR1 is PRHDT and CDR2 is FYEKMQ (reference sequence). This CDR3 spans 12 amino acids. Trimming left V 5 bases short and J 8 bases short, with 12 bases between. CDR3 protein: CASSQPGRGYTF. DNA of the CDR3: TGTGCCAGCAGCCAACCAGGGCGAGGCTACACCTTC.

The rearrangement links TRBV7-2 to TRBJ2-5; TRBD1 matches 7 bases. This CDR3 is 15 amino acids long. The ends lost 1 base at V and 5 bases at J; junction bases unmatched: 7. Germline V gene sequence: CDR1 SGHTA, CDR2 FQGNSA. The CDR3 DNA is TGTGCCAGCAGCTTAGAAGGGACAGAGGGGGAGACCCAGTACTTC. This sequence encodes CASSLEGTEGETQYF. The full variable domain, with the rest looked up from reference TRBV7-2 and TRBJ2-5, is GAGVSQSPSNKVTEKGKDVELRCDPISGHTALYWYRQSLGQGLEFLIYFQGNSAPDKSGLPSDRFSAERTGGSVSTLTIQRTQQEDSAVYLCASSLEGTEGETQYFGPGTRLLVL.

This clone was picked up one time. CDR3 sequence: CASSPERGTEAFF. As DNA, the CDR3 is TGCGCCAGCAGCCCCGAGCGGGGAACTGAAGCTTTCTTT. V usage is TRBV5-1 and J usage is TRBJ1-1; D ambiguous. The CDR3 consists of 13 residues. Germline V CDR1 and CDR2: SGHRS, YFSETQ. Trimming removed 4 bases at V and 5 bases at J, with 12 bases between. The whole variable domain, remainder taken from reference TRBV5-1 and TRBJ1-1, is KAGVTQTPRYLIKTRGQQVTLSCSPISGHRSVSWYQQTPGQGLQFLFEYFSETQRNKGNFPGRFSGRQFSNSRSEMNVSTLELGDSALYLCASSPERGTEAFFGQGTRLTVV.

The rearrangement links TRBV7-9 to TRBJ1-2; 8 positions agree with TRBD1. CDR1 and CDR2 (germline): SEHNR, FQNEAQ (reference sequence). This CDR3 is 16 amino acids long. Trimming at V came to 4 bases and at J to 4 bases, leaving 11 bases not matched to a gene. The CDR3: CASSSLQGASLYGYTF. CDR3 coding DNA: TGTGCCAGCAGCTCCCTCCAGGGGGCGTCGCTCTATGGCTACACCTTC.

The chain employs TRBV4-3 and TRBJ1-6; the D is unclear. The CDR3 runs to 13 residues. Per germline, CDR1 LGHNA and CDR2 YSLEER. The V end was cut by 1 base, the J end by 11 bases, with 9 bases between. CDR3 amino acids: CASSQVDGPPLHF. Written as DNA, the CDR3 is TGCGCCAGCAGCCAAGTGGATGGACCACCCCTCCACTTT.

V and J are TRBV4-2 and TRBJ1-1, with D possibly matching TRBD1 (5 bases). The CDR3 extends over 14 amino acids. Germline V gene data show CDR1 as LGHNA and CDR2 as YNFKEQ. V was clipped by 4 bases and J by 7 bases, with 16 bases between them. For the CDR3, the DNA is TGTGCCAGCAGCCCGTCCGGGACGGACCGTGAAGCTTTCTTT. Translating it yields CASSPSGTDREAFF.

The chain combines TRBV30 with TRBJ1-5, with D unclear. The germline V gene has CDR1 GTSNPN and CDR2 SVGIG (reference sequence). V gave up 3 bases and J gave up 4 bases, with 7 bases separating them. CDR3 size: 12 residues. The CDR3 region is CAWREGNQPQHF. CDR3 nucleotide sequence: TGTGCCTGGAGAGAGGGAAATCAGCCCCAGCATTTT.